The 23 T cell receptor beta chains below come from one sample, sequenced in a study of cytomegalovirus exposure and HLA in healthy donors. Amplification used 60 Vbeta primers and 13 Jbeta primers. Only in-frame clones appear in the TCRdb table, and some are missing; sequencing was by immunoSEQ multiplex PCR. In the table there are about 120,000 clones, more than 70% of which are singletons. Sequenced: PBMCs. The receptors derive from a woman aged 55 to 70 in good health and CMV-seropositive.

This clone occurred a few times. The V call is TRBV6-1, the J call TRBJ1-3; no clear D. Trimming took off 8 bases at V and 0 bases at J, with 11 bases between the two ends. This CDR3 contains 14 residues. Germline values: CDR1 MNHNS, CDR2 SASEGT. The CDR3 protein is CASLRVSSGNTIYF. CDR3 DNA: TGTGCCAGCTTACGGGTTAGCTCTGGAAACACCATATATTTT.

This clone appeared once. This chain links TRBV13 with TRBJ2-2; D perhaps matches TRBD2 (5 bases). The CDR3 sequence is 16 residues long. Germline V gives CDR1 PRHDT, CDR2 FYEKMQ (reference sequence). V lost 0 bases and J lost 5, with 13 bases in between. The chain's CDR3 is CASSLGRGPTTGELFF. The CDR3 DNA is TGTGCCAGCAGCTTAGGCCGAGGGCCGACAACCGGGGAGCTGTTTTTT.

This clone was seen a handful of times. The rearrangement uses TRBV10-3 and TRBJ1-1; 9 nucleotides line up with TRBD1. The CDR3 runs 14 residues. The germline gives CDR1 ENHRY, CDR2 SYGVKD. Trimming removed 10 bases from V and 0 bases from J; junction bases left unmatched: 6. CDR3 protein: CATQRTGVNTEAFF. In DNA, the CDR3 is TGTGCCACCCAAAGGACAGGGGTGAACACTGAAGCTTTCTTT.

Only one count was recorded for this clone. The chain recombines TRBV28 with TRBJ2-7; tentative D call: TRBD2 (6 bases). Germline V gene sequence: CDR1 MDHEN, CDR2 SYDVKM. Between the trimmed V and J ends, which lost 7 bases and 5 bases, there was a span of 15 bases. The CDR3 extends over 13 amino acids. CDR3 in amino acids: CASILGGSNEQYF. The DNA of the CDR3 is TGTGCCAGCATCTTGGGGGGTTCTAACGAGCAGTACTTC. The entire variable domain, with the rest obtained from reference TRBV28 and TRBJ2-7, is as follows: DVKVTQSSRYLVKRTGEKVFLECVQDMDHENMFWYRQDPGLGLRLIYFSYDVKMKEKGDIPEGYSVSREKKERFSLILESASTNQTSMYLCASILGGSNEQYFGPGTRLTVT.

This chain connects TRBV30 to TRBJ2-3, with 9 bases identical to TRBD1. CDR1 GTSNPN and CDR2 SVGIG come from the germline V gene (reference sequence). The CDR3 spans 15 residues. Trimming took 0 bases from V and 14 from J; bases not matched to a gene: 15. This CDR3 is CAWSVPPGTGSIRYF. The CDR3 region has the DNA TGTGCCTGGAGTGTACCCCCCGGGACAGGGTCCATTCGGTATTTT. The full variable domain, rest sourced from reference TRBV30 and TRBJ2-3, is SQTIHQWPATLVQPVGSPLSLECTVEGTSNPNLYWYRQAAGRGLQLLFYSVGIGQISSEVPQNLSASRPQDRQFILSSKKLLLSDSGFYLCAWSVPPGTGSIRYFGPGTRLTVL.

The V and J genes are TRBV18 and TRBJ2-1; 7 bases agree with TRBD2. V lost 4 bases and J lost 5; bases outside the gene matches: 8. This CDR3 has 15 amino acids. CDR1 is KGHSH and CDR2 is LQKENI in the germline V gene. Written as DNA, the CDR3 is TGTGCCAGCTCACGAAGCCGGGACTACCACAATGAGCAGTTCTTC. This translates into CASSRSRDYHNEQFF. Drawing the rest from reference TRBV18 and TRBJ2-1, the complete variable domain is NAGVMQNPRHLVRRRGQEARLRCSPMKGHSHVYWYRQLPEEGLKFMVYLQKENIIDESGMPKERFSAEFPKEGPSILRIQQVVRGDSAAYFCASSRSRDYHNEQFFGPGTRLTVL.

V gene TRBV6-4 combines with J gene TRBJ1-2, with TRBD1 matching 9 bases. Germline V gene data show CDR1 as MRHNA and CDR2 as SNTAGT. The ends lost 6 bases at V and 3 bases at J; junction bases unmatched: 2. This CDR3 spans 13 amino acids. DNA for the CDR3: TGTGCCAGCAGGGGACAGGGTGACTATGGCTACACCTTC. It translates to CASRGQGDYGYTF.

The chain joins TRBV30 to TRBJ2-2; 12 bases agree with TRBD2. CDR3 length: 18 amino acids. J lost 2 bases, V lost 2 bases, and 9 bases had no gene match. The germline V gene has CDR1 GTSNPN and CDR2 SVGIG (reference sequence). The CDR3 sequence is CAWSSWGTSGLNTGELFF. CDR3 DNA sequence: TGTGCCTGGAGTTCGTGGGGGACTAGCGGGTTAAACACCGGGGAGCTGTTTTTT.

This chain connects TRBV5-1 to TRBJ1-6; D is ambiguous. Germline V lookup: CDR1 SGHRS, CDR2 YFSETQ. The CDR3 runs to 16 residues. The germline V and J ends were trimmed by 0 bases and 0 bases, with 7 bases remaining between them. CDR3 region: CASSLAGSSYNSPLHF. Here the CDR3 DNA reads TGCGCCAGCAGCTTGGCCGGGAGCTCCTATAATTCACCCCTCCACTTT.

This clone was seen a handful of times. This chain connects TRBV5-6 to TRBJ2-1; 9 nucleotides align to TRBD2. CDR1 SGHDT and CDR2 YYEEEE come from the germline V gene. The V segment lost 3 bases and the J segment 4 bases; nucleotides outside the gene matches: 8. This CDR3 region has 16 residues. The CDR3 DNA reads TGTGCCAGCAGCTCAAATCTAGCGGGGAGGTACAATGAGCAGTTCTTC. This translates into CASSSNLAGRYNEQFF.

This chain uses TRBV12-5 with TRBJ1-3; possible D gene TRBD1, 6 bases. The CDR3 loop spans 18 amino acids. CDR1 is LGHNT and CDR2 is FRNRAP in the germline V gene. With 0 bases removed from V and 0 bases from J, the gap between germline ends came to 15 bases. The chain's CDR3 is CASGLVLGQSFSGNTIYF. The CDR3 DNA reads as TGTGCTAGTGGTTTGGTACTAGGACAGAGTTTCTCTGGAAACACCATATATTTT.

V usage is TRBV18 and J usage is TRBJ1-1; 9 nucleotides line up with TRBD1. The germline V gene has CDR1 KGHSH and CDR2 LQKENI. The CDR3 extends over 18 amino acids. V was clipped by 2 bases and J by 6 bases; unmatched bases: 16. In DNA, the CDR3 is TGTGCCAGCTCACCAAACGGGGGACAGGGAACCCTTTGGGCTGAAGCTTTCTTT. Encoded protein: CASSPNGGQGTLWAEAFF.

The CDR3 coding sequence is TGTGCCAGCAGCCCCGGCGTACTAGTCGGCAATGAGCAGTTCTTC. Protein sequence: CASSPGVLVGNEQFF. The genes are TRBV11-3 and TRBJ2-1; the D gene is possibly TRBD2 (5 bases). Germline V CDR1 and CDR2: SGHNT, YENEEA. CDR3 size: 15 residues. V lost 5 bases, J lost 6 bases, and 17 bases lay in between.

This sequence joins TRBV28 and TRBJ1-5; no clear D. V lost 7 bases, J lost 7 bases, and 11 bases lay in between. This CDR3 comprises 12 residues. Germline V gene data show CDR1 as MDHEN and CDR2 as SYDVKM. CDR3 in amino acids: CASTVRVQPQHF. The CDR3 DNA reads TGTGCCAGCACCGTGAGGGTGCAGCCCCAGCATTTT.

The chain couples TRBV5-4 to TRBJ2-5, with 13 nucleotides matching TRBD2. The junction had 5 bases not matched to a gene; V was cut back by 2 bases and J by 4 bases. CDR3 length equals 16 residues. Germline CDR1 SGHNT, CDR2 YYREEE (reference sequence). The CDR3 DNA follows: TGTGCCAGCAGCTTCCGACTAGCGGGAGGAGGAGAGACCCAGTACTTC. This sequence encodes CASSFRLAGGGETQYF. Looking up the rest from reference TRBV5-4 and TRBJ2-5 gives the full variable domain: ETGVTQSPTHLIKTRGQQVTLRCSSQSGHNTVSWYQQALGQGPQFIFQYYREEENGRGNFPPRFSGLQFPNYSSELNVNALELDDSALYLCASSFRLAGGGETQYFGPGTRLLVL.

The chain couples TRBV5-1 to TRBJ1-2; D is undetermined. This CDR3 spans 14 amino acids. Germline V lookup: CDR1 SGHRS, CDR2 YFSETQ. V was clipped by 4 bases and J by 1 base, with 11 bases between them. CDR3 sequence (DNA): TGCGCCAGCAGCGAAGCGGCGGGTAACTATGGCTACACCTTC. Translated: CASSEAAGNYGYTF.

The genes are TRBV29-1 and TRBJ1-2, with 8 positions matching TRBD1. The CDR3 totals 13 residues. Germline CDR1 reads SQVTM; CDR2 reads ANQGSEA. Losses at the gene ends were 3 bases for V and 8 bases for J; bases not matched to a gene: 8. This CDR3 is CSVEKQNRGGYTF. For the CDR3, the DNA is TGCAGCGTTGAGAAACAAAACAGGGGGGGCTACACCTTC.

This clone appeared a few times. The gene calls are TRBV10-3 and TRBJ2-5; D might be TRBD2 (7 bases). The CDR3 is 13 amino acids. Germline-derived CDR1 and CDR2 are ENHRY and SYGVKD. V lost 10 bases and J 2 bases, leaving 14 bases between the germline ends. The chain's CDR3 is CANSGGPQETQYF. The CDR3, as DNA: TGTGCCAACTCGGGGGGCCCTCAAGAGACCCAGTACTTC.

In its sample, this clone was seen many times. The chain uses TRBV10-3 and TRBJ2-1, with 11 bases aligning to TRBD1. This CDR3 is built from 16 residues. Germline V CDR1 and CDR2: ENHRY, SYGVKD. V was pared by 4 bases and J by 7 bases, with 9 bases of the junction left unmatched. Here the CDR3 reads CAISGPRTGGYNEQFF. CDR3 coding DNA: TGTGCCATCAGTGGTCCTAGGACAGGGGGCTATAATGAGCAGTTCTTC.

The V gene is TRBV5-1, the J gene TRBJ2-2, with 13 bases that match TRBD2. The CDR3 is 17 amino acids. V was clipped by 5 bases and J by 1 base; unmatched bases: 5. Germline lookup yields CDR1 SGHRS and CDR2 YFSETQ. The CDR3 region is CASRWTSGGRNTGELFF. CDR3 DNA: TGCGCCAGCAGGTGGACTAGCGGGGGCCGGAACACCGGGGAGCTGTTTTTT.

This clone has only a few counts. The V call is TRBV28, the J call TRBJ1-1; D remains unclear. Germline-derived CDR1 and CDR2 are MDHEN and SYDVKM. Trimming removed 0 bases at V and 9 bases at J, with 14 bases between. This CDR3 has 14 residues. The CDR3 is CASSLWTERVQAFF. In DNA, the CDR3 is TGTGCCAGCAGTTTATGGACGGAACGGGTTCAAGCTTTCTTT.

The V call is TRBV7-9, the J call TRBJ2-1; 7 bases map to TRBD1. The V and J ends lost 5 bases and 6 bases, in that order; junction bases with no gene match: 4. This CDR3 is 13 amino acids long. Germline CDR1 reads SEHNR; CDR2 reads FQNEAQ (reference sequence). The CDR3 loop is CASSPGTVNEQFF. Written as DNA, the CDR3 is TGTGCCAGCAGCCCAGGGACAGTCAATGAGCAGTTCTTC.

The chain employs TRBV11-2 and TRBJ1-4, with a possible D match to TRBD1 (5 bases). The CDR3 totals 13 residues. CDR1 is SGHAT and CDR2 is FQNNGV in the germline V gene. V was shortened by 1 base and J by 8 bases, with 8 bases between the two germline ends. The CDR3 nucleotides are TGTGCCAGCAGCTTAGCTGGGGCCGAAAAACTGTTTTTT. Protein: CASSLAGAEKLFF.